The sequence of this T cell receptor (beta chain) was determined in a study of STAT5B mutations in CD4+ large granular lymphocyte leukemia. General study results and limits: TRBV06-family usage was enriched in top patient clones (8/27) versus controls (2/35).

Points on this clone: The target antigen is unknown.

The method was immunoSEQ multiplex PCR; TCRdb's version includes in-frame clones alone and lacks a portion of them. The data contain 1,500 to 2,000 clones, roughly 80% of them singletons. Germline V gives CDR1 SGHRS, CDR2 YFSETQ. This CDR3 has 17 residues. The V segment lost 4 bases and the J segment 1 base; nucleotides outside the gene matches: 8. The sequenced sample consisted of PBMCs. This chain joins TRBV5-1 and TRBJ2-3; 11 bases map to TRBD2. This clonotype was sampled from a woman aged 65 to 85 with CD4+ T-cell large granular lymphocyte leukemia. The chain's CDR3 is CASSLRSTSGGTDTQYF. CDR3 bases: TGCGCCAGCAGCCTACGCTCGACTAGCGGGGGCACAGATACGCAGTATTTT.